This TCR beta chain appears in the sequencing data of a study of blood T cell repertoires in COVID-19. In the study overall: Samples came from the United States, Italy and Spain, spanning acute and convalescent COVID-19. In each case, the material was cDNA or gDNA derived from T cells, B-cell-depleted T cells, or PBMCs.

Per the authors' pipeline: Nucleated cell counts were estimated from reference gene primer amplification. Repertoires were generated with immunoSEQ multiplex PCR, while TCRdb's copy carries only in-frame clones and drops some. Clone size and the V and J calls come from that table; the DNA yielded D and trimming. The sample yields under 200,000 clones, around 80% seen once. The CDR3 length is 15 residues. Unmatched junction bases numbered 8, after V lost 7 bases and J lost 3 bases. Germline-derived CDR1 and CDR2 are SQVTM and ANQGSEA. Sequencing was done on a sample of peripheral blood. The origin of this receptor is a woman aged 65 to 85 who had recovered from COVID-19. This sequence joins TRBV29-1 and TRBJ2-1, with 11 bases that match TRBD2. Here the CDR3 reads CSGGGLAENYNEQFF. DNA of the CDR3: TGCAGCGGGGGGGGACTAGCGGAAAACTACAATGAGCAGTTCTTC.